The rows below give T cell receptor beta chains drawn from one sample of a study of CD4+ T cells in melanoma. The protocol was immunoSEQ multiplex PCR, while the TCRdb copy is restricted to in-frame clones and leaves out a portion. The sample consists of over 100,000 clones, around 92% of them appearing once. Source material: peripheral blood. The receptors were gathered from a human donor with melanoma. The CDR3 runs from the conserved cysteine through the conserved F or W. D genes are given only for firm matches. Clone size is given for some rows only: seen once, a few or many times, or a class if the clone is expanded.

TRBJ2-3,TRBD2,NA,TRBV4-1,CASSQGPSGRAIDTQYF,TGCGCCAGCAGCCAAGGCCCTAGCGGGAGGGCCATAGATACGCAGTATTTT
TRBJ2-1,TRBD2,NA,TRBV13,CASSSSGTSPYNEQFF,TGTGCCAGCAGCTCCTCCGGGACTAGCCCCTACAATGAGCAGTTCTTC
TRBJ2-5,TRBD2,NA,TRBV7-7,CASSLGLAGFQETQYF,TGTGCCAGCAGCTTAGGACTAGCGGGCTTCCAAGAGACCCAGTACTTC
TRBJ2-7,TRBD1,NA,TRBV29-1,CSVVWTGGFWYEQYF,TGCAGCGTTGTTTGGACAGGGGGCTTCTGGTACGAGCAGTACTTC
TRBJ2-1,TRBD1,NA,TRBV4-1,CASSLWTGRSNEQFF,TGCGCCAGCAGCCTCTGGACAGGGAGGAGCAATGAGCAGTTCTTC
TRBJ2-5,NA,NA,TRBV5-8,CASSLWGSNQETQYF,TGTGCCAGCAGCCTATGGGGCAGTAACCAAGAGACCCAGTACTTC
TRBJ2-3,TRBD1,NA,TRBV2,CASSLDRGYTDTQYF,TGTGCCAGCAGCTTGGACAGGGGTTACACAGATACGCAGTATTTT
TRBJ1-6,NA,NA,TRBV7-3,CASSMTGSYNSPLHF,TGTGCCAGCAGCATGACAGGCTCCTATAATTCACCCCTCCACTTT
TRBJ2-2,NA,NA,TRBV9,CASSVVWGAGTGELFF,TGTGCCAGCAGCGTAGTGTGGGGGGCTGGAACCGGGGAGCTGTTTTTT
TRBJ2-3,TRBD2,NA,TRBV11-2,CASSTGLAVDTQYF,TGTGCCAGCAGCACGGGACTAGCGGTAGATACGCAGTATTTT
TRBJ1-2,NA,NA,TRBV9,CASSAYHREEDYGYTF,TGTGCCAGCAGCGCATACCACAGGGAAGAGGACTATGGCTACACCTTC
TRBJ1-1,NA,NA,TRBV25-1,CASTLGGAMNTEAFF,TGTGCCAGCACCCTCGGTGGGGCCATGAACACTGAAGCTTTCTTT
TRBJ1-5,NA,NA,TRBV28,CASSWAQVSNQPQHF,TGTGCCAGCAGTTGGGCCCAGGTTAGCAATCAGCCCCAGCATTTT
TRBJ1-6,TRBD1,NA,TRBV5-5,CASTTGGGGAYNSPLHF,TGTGCCAGCACCACAGGGGGCGGGGGCGCCTATAATTCACCCCTCCACTTT
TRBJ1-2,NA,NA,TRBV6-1,CASSELSESARGYTF,TGTGCCAGCAGTGAATTATCGGAGAGTGCGCGAGGCTACACCTTC
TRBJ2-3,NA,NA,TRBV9,CASSVGGTHTDTQYF,TGTGCCAGCAGCGTAGGGGGGACCCACACAGATACGCAGTATTTT
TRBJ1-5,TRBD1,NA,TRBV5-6,CASSPGQGYNQPQHF,TGTGCCAGCAGCCCCGGACAGGGTTACAATCAGCCCCAGCATTTT
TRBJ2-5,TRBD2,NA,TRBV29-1,CSGLAGEETQYF,TGCAGCGGCTTAGCGGGGGAAGAGACCCAGTACTTC
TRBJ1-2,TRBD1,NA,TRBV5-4,CASSLAWGQGSSNYGYTF,TGTGCCAGCAGCTTGGCCTGGGGACAGGGCTCTTCTAACTATGGCTACACCTTC
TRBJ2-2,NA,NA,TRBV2,CASSKGQTGELFF,TGTGCCAGCAGTAAAGGGCAGACCGGGGAGCTGTTTTTT
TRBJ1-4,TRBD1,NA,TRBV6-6,CASSYPQGGLSEKLFF,TGTGCCAGCAGTTACCCCCAGGGGGGTTTGAGTGAAAAACTGTTTTTT
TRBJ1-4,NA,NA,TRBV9,CASSGRSGAANEKLFF,TGTGCCAGCAGCGGGAGGTCCGGGGCGGCTAATGAAAAACTGTTTTTT
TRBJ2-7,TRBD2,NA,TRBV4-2,CASSPVVASGIHEQYF,TGTGCCAGCAGCCCCGTGGTCGCTAGCGGGATCCACGAGCAGTACTTC
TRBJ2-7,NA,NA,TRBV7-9,CASSLGSEGASYEQYF,TGTGCCAGCAGCTTAGGCTCGGAGGGGGCTTCCTACGAGCAGTACTTC
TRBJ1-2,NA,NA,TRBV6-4,CASRNSSGYGYTF,TGTGCCAGCAGGAACTCGTCAGGCTATGGCTACACCTTC
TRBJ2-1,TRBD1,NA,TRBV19,CAFRTGSSYNEQFF,TGTGCCTTTAGGACAGGGTCCTCCTACAATGAGCAGTTCTTC
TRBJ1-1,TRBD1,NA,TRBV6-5,CASSYLGQGPEAFF,TGTGCCAGCAGTTACCTTGGACAGGGTCCTGAAGCTTTCTTT
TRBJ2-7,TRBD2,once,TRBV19,CASSRTSGSSYEQYF,TGTGCCAGTAGCCGCACTAGCGGGAGTTCCTACGAGCAGTACTTC